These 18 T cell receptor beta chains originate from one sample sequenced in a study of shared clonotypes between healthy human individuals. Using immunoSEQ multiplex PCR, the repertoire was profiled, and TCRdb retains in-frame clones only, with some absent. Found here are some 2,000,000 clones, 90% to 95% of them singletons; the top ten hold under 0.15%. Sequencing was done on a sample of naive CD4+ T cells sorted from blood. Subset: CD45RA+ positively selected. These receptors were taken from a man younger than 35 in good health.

In DNA form, the CDR3 reads TGTGCCTGGAGTAGCAAGGCGGGGGTTACCACCGGGGAGCTGTTTTTT. It yields the protein CAWSSKAGVTTGELFF. This chain joins TRBV30 and TRBJ2-2; TRBD2 agrees at 7 bases. J gave up 4 bases and V 2 bases, and 10 bases lay outside the gene matches. CDR1 GTSNPN and CDR2 SVGIG come from the germline V gene (reference sequence). There are 16 residues in the CDR3.

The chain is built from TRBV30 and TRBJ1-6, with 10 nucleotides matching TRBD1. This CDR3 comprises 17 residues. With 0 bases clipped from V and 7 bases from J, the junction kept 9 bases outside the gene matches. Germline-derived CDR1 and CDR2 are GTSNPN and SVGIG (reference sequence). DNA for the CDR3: TGTGCCTGGAGTGTAAACAACCCGGGACAGGGGAATTCACCCCTCCACTTT. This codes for CAWSVNNPGQGNSPLHF.

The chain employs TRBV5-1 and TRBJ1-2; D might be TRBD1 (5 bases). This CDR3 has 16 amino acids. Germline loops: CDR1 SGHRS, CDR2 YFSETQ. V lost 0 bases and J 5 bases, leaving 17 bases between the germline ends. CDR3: CASSLAGYVGQYGYTF. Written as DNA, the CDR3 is TGCGCCAGCAGCTTGGCAGGGTACGTTGGCCAATATGGCTACACCTTC.

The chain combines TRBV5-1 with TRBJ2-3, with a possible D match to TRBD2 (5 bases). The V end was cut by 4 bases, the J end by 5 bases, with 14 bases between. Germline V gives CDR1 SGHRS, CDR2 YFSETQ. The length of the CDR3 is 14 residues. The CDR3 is CASSPGLPGDTQYF. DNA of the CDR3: TGCGCCAGCAGCCCCGGACTCCCCGGAGATACGCAGTATTTT.

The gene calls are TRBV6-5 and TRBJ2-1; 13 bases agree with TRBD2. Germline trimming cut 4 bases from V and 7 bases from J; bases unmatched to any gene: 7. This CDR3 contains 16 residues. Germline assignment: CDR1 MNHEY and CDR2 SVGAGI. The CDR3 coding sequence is TGTGCCAGCAGTTCAACTAGCGGGAGGGCCAAAAATGAGCAGTTCTTC. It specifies CASSSTSGRAKNEQFF.

The CDR3 nucleotides read TGTGCCAGCAGTTACTTGGGTCAGGGGAGTTTAGGTGAGCAGTTCTTC. This gives the protein CASSYLGQGSLGEQFF. The chain carries TRBV6-5 and TRBJ2-1; a possible D gene is TRBD1 (6 bases). The length of the CDR3 is 16 residues. Trimming pared 1 base from V and 9 bases from J, leaving 19 bases between. Germline assignment: CDR1 MNHEY and CDR2 SVGAGI.

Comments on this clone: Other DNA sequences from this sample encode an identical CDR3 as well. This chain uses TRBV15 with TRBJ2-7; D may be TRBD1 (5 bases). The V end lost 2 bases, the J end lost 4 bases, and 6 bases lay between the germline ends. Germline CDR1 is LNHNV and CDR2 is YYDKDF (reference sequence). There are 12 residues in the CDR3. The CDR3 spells CATSRQGYEQYF. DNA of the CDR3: TGTGCCACCAGCAGACAGGGATACGAGCAGTACTTC.

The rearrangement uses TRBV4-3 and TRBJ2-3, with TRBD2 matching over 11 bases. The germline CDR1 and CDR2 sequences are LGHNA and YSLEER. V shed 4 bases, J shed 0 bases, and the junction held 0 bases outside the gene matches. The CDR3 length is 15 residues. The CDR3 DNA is TGCGCCAGCAGCCCTAGCGGGAGGAGCACAGATACGCAGTATTTT. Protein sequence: CASSPSGRSTDTQYF.

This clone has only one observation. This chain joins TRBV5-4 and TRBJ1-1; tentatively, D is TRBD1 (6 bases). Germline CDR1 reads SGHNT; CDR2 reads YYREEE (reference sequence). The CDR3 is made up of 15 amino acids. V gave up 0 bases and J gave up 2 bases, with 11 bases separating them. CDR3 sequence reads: CASSLAGGVNTEAFF. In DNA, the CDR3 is TGTGCCAGCAGCTTGGCGGGGGGCGTAAACACTGAAGCTTTCTTT.

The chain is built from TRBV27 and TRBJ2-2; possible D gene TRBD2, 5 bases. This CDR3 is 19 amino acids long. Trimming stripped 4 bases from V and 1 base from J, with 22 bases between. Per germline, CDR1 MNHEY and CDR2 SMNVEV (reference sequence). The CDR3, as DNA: TGTGCCAGCAGTTCAAATTATCTCGACCGGGGAAAGAACACCGGGGAGCTGTTTTTT. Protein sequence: CASSSNYLDRGKNTGELFF.

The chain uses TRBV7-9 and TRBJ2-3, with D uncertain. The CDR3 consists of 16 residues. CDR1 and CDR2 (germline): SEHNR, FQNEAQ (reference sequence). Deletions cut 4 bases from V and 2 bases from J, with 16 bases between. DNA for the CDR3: TGTGCCAGCAGCTCCCCTGGATTCCGTAACACAGATACGCAGTATTTT. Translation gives CASSSPGFRNTDTQYF.

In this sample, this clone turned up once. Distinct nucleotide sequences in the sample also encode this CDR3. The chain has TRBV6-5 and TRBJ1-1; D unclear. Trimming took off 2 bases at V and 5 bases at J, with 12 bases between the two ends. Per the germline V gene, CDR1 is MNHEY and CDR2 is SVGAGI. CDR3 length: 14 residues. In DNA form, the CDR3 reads TGTGCCAGCAGTTACCTGGCAGGTGGGACTGAAGCTTTCTTT. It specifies CASSYLAGGTEAFF.

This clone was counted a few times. CDR3 protein: CASSVGAAGNTIYF. The CDR3 DNA sequence: TGTGCCAGCAGCGTAGGGGCAGCGGGAAACACCATATATTTT. The chain combines TRBV9 with TRBJ1-3; D unclear. V was trimmed by 0 bases and J by 4 bases, leaving 8 bases between them. The CDR3 is 14 amino acids. Germline CDR1 reads SGDLS; CDR2 reads YYNGEE.

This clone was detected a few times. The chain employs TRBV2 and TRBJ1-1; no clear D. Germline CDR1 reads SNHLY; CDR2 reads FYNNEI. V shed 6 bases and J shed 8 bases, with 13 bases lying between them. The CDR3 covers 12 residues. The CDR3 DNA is TGTGCCAGCAGCCCAGCCCTGGCCGAAGCTTTCTTT. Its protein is CASSPALAEAFF.

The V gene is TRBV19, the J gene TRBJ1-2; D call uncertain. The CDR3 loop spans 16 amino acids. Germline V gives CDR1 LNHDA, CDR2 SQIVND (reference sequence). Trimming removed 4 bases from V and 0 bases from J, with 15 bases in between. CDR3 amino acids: CASSRSEGRANYGYTF. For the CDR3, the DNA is TGTGCCAGTAGTAGGAGTGAAGGGAGGGCTAACTATGGCTACACCTTC.

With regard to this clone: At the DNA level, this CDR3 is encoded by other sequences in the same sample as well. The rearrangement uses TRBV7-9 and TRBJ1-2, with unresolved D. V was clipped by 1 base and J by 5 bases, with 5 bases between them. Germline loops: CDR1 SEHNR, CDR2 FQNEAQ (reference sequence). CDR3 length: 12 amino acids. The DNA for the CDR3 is TGTGCCAGCAGCTTAGGAGTGTATGGCTACACCTTC. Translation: CASSLGVYGYTF.

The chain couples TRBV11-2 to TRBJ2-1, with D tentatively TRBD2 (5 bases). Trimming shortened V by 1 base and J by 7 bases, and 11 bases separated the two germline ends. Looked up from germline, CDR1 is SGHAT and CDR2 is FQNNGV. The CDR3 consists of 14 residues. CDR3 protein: CASSLGGSENEQFF. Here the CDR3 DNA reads TGTGCCAGCAGCTTAGGGGGTAGCGAGAATGAGCAGTTCTTC.

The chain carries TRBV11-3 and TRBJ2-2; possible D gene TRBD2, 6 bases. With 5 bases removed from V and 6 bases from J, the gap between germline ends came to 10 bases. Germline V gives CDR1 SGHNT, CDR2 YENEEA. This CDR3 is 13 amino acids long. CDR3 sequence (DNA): TGTGCCAGCAGCCTGGGGGGAGCCGGGGAGCTGTTTTTT. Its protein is CASSLGGAGELFF.